This T cell receptor beta chain was sequenced in a study of T cell repertoires in cytomegalovirus infection. With 6 bases removed from V and 1 base from J, the gap between germline ends came to 12 bases. This CDR3 contains 14 residues. Germline V gives CDR1 LNHDA, CDR2 SQIVND (reference sequence). TCRdb re-analysed the reads in MiXCR, keeping a single row per CDR3 protein. The data contain 640,000 or so distinct CDR3 sequences, around 32% of them singletons. As regards this clonotype: The antigen remains undetermined.

The rearrangement links TRBV19 to TRBJ2-5; D unclear. This material consisted of cultured PBMCs, taken from culture after CMV antigen stimulation. The receptor comes from a human donor in good health (CMV status not recorded). Some clones in this sample may be carry-over from other donors' samples. The CDR3, as DNA: TGTGCCAGTAGCCATGGACGTATCCAAGAGACCCAGTACTTC. Encoded protein: CASSHGRIQETQYF.